This T cell receptor (beta chain) was retrieved from a study of preoperative IRX-2 immunotherapy in early breast cancer. Treatment described: preoperative locoregional IRX-2 cytokine immunotherapy. This phase Ib study tested locoregional IRX-2 cytokine immunotherapy given before surgery. This table comes from immunoSEQ multiplex PCR, and its TCRdb copy is limited to in-frame clones, with some not included. This sample has roughly 25,000 clones, with 85% to 90% found just once. The CDR3 contains 15 residues. Trimming cost V 2 bases and J 9 bases, with 17 bases left between them. Looked up from germline, CDR1 is SNHLY and CDR2 is FYNNEI.

The sample was tumor tissue, taken after IRX-2 immunotherapy. The chain uses TRBV2 and TRBJ2-1; D is possibly TRBD1 or TRBD2 (6 bases each). The TCR originated in a human donor with breast cancer. CDR3 protein: CASSEQTIRGGEQFF. The CDR3 nucleotides are TGTGCCAGCAGTGAACAAACAATCAGGGGAGGTGAGCAGTTCTTC.